This T cell receptor beta chain originates from a study of T cell changes during pregnancy in multiple sclerosis. Sequencing was performed with immunoSEQ multiplex PCR; in TCRdb, only in-frame clones are kept and a portion is missing. The profile shows about 24,000 clones, roughly nine tenths of them singletons. With respect to this clone: Additional DNA sequences in this sample encode the identical CDR3.

The CDR3 runs to 14 residues. Germline loops: CDR1 GTSNPN, CDR2 SVGIG (reference sequence). Deletions cut 1 base from V and 0 bases from J, with 7 bases between. The chain couples TRBV30 to TRBJ1-5, with unresolved D. This specimen was CD8+ T cells from peripheral blood mononuclear cells, taken in the third trimester of pregnancy. The sequence came from a female donor in good health, enrolled as a control in a pregnancy study. CDR3 nucleotide sequence: TGTGCCTGGAGTGCAGGCAGTAGCAATCAGCCCCAGCATTTT. Protein sequence: CAWSAGSSNQPQHF.